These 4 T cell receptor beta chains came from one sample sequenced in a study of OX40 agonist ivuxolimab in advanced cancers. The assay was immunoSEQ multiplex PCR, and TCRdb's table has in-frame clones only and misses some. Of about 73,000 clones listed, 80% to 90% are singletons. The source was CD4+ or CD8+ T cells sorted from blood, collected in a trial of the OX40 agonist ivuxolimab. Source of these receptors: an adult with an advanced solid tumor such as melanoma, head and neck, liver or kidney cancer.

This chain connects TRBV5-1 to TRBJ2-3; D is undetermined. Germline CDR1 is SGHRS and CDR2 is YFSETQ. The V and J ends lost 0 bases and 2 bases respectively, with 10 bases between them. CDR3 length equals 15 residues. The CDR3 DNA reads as TGCGCCAGCAGCTTGGCCTCTACTTCCACAGATACGCAGTATTTT. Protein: CASSLASTSTDTQYF.

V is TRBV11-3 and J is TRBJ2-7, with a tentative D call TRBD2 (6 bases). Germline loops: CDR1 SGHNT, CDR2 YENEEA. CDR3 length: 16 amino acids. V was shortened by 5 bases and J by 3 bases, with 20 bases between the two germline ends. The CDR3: CASSAAGLPDIYEQYF. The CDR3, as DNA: TGTGCCAGCAGCGCAGCCGGACTACCGGATATCTACGAGCAGTACTTC.

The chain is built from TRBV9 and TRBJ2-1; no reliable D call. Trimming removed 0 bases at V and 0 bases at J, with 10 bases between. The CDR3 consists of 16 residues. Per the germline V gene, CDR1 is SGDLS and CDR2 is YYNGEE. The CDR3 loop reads CASSVVGGGSYNEQFF. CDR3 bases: TGTGCCAGCAGCGTAGTGGGTGGCGGCTCCTACAATGAGCAGTTCTTC.

CDR3 sequence reads: CASSLVPKGEQYF. In DNA, the CDR3 is TGTGCCAGCAGTTTGGTACCAAAGGGCGAGCAGTACTTC. The rearrangement links TRBV28 to TRBJ2-7; no clear D. The CDR3 contains 13 residues. Germline CDR1 is MDHEN and CDR2 is SYDVKM. Deletions cut 3 bases from V and 6 bases from J, with 12 bases between.